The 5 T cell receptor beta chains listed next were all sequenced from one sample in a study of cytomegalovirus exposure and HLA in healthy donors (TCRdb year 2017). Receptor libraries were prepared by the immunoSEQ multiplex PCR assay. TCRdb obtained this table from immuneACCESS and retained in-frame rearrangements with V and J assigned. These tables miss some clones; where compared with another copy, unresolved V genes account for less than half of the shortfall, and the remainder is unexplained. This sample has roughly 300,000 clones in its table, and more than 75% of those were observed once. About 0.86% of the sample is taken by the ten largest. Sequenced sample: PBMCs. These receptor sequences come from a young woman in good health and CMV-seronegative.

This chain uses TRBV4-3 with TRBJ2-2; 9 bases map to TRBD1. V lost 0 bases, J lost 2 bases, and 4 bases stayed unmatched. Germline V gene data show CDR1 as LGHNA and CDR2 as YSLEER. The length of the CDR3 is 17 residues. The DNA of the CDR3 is TGCGCCAGCAGCCAAGATCGGGGACAGGGCAACACCGGGGAGCTGTTTTTT. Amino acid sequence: CASSQDRGQGNTGELFF.

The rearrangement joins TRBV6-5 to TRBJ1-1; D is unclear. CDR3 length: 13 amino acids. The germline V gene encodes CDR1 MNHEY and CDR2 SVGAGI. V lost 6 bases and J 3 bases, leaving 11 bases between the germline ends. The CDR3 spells CASRPWLDTEAFF. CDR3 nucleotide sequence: TGTGCCAGCAGGCCGTGGCTTGACACTGAAGCTTTCTTT.

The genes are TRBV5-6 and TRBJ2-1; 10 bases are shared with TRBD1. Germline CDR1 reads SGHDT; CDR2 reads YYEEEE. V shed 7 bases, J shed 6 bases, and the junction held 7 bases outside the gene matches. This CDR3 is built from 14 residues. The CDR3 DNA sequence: TGTGCCAGCGTCAGACAGGGGGCTCGCAATGAGCAGTTCTTC. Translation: CASVRQGARNEQFF.

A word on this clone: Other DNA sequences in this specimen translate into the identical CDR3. DNA of the CDR3: TGTGCCAGCAGTTTAGAGGGTTACGAGCAGTACTTC. Translation gives CASSLEGYEQYF. The chain links TRBV28 to TRBJ2-7, with a weak D call TRBD2 (5 bases). The germline V gene encodes CDR1 MDHEN and CDR2 SYDVKM. This CDR3 has 12 amino acids. Deletions cut 2 bases from V and 4 bases from J, with 6 bases between.

As DNA, the CDR3 is TGCAGCGTGGGACTAGCGGCAAATTACGAGCAGTACTTC. Translating gives CSVGLAANYEQYF. The chain joins TRBV29-1 to TRBJ2-7; 11 bases are a match to TRBD2. The ends lost 6 bases at V and 4 bases at J; junction bases unmatched: 5. Germline V gene data show CDR1 as SQVTM and CDR2 as ANQGSEA. There are 13 residues in the CDR3.